This T cell receptor beta chain was captured by sequencing in a study of blood T cells in healthy people across ages. For the study at large: Per two T cells, about one barcoded beta molecule was captured through template switching. Study observations and caveats: Per million T cells, TCR beta diversity dropped about linearly as age rose. Both naive CD4+ cell counts and diversity were greater in long-lived donors than in aged donors.

Sample-barcoded 5' priming and a J-beta primer mix drove a second PCR of about 7 to 12 cycles. Each cDNA molecule, via a template-switch adaptor with 12 random nucleotides, was tagged. TCRdb ran MiXCR on the 5' RACE reads and lists one entry per CDR3 protein. The sample yields 1.2 million to 1.5 million distinct CDR3 sequences, approximately 59% seen once. Trimming cost V 0 bases and J 4 bases, with 12 bases left between them. This CDR3 is 15 amino acids long. Germline CDR1 and CDR2: SGHTA and FQGNSA. As regards this clonotype: Its antigen remains unidentified.

This sequence was found in a man in his late teens or twenties in good health. The material sequenced was blood. The V call is TRBV7-2, the J call TRBJ1-2; D might be TRBD1 (5 bases). The CDR3 nucleotides read TGTGCCAGCAGCTTAGCCATCGGGGCCCGCTATGGCTACACCTTC. Amino acids: CASSLAIGARYGYTF.